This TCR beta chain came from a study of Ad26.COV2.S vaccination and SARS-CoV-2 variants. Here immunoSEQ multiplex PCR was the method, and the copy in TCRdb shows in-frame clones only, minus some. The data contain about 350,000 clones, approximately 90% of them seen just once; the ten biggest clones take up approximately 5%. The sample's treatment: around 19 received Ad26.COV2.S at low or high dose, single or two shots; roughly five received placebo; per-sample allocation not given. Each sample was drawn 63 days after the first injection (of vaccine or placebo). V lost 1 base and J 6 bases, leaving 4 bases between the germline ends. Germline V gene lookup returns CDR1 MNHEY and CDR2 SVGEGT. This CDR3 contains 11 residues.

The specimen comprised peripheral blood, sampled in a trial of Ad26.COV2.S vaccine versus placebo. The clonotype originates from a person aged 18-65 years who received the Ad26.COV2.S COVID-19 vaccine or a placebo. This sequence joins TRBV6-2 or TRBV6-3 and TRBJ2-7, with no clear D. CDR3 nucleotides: TGTGCCAGCAGTTACTTAACCGAGCAGTACTTC. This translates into CASSYLTEQYF.